The 29 T cell receptor beta chains reported below all come from one sample, sequenced in a study of blood T cells in healthy people across ages. A J-beta primer mix and a sample-barcoded 5' primer were used in a second PCR of about 7 to 12 cycles. TCRdb re-called the 5' RACE reads with MiXCR, one entry per CDR3 protein. This table holds roughly 720,000 distinct CDR3 sequences, 53% found once. The specimen sequenced was blood. The receptors shown here come from an older man in good health.

This clonotype was detected once. The chain is built from TRBV20-1 and TRBJ2-7, with 10 nucleotides matching TRBD2. Germline lookup yields CDR1 DFQATT and CDR2 SNEGSKA (reference sequence). The V segment lost 0 bases and the J segment 5 bases; nucleotides outside the gene matches: 7. CDR3 length: 15 amino acids. CDR3 loop: CSARDRLAGANEQYF. The CDR3 DNA reads TGCAGTGCTAGAGATCGGCTAGCGGGAGCAAACGAGCAGTACTTC.

The rearrangement links TRBV28 to TRBJ1-4; D possibly corresponds to TRBD1 (5 bases). V lost 4 bases, J lost 1 base, and 13 bases lay in between. Germline V gives CDR1 MDHEN, CDR2 SYDVKM. This CDR3 has 16 residues. Here the CDR3 DNA reads TGTGCCAGCAGTTCAGGGAGGGCCAGAACTAATGAAAAACTGTTTTTT. It encodes CASSSGRARTNEKLFF.

This clonotype was counted a few times. The chain is built from TRBV7-2 and TRBJ2-7; D remains ambiguous. The CDR3 extends over 13 amino acids. Trimming shortened V by 3 bases and J by 1 base, and 7 bases separated the two germline ends. The germline V gene encodes CDR1 SGHTA and CDR2 FQGNSA. The CDR3 spells CASSLHKSYEQYF. The CDR3 DNA is TGTGCCAGCAGCTTGCACAAGTCCTACGAGCAGTACTTC.

The V call is TRBV7-2, the J call TRBJ2-4, with D perhaps matching TRBD2 (5 bases). V lost 5 bases and J 0 bases, leaving 14 bases between the germline ends. Germline V lookup: CDR1 SGHTA, CDR2 FQGNSA. The length of the CDR3 is 16 residues. The CDR3 sequence: CASSEGTPLAKNIQYF. Here the CDR3 DNA reads TGTGCCAGCAGCGAGGGCACCCCCTTAGCCAAAAACATTCAGTACTTC.

The rearrangement joins TRBV20-1 to TRBJ2-2; a possible D gene is TRBD1 (5 bases). The length of the CDR3 is 16 residues. Germline CDR1 DFQATT, CDR2 SNEGSKA (reference sequence). Trimming stripped 1 base from V and 0 bases from J, with 12 bases between. This chain's CDR3 is CSARAGRVSNTGELFF. CDR3 nucleotide sequence: TGCAGTGCTAGAGCTGGCAGGGTATCGAACACCGGGGAGCTGTTTTTT.

In this sample, this clonotype turned up a few times. The rearrangement links TRBV7-2 to TRBJ2-1; D possibly corresponds to TRBD2 (5 bases). CDR1 and CDR2 from the germline V gene are SGHTA and FQGNSA. The length of the CDR3 is 12 residues. V was clipped by 5 bases and J by 10 bases, with 12 bases between them. This CDR3 is CASSELGWEQFF. The CDR3 region has the DNA TGTGCCAGCAGCGAACTAGGTTGGGAGCAGTTCTTC.

V and J are TRBV10-2 and TRBJ2-7, with 12 bases aligning to TRBD2. This CDR3 contains 17 residues. CDR1 and CDR2 (germline): WSHSY, SAAADI. The J segment lost 0 bases and the V segment lost 6 bases, leaving 9 bases of the junction unmatched. The CDR3 DNA reads as TGCGCCAGCAGCCGGGGACTAGCGGGCGCCAGCTCCTACGAGCAGTACTTC. Its translation is CASSRGLAGASSYEQYF.

J is TRBJ1-4 and V is TRBV19; D gene unclear. CDR3 length equals 15 residues. The germline gives CDR1 LNHDA, CDR2 SQIVND (reference sequence). Between the trimmed V and J ends, which lost 7 bases and 3 bases, there was a span of 15 bases. As DNA, the CDR3 is TGTGCCAGTACCCCGGGAACTCCGCCTAATGAAAAACTGTTTTTT. Translated: CASTPGTPPNEKLFF.

In this sample, this clonotype turned up a few times. The chain combines TRBV7-2 with TRBJ2-4; D call uncertain. The last part of the DNA fits TRBJ2-7 better; the J call may be wrong. In germline, CDR1 is SGHTA, CDR2 FQGNSA. This CDR3 has 13 residues. CDR3 loop: CASSSYIGYEQYF. The CDR3 DNA follows: TGTGCCAGCAGCTCTTACATTGGGTACGAGCAGTACTTC.

The chain couples TRBV6-5 to TRBJ2-1; 10 positions agree with TRBD2. The J call could be wrong; TRBJ2-7 is a better fit for the DNA end. Germline V gene sequence: CDR1 MNHEY, CDR2 SVGAGI. The length of the CDR3 is 14 residues. The CDR3 reads CASSRTSGYNEQYF. In nucleotides, the CDR3 is TGTGCCAGCAGTCGGACTAGCGGCTACAATGAGCAGTACTTC.

This clonotype was seen only a few times. The chain employs TRBV20-1 and TRBJ2-1; 13 bases match TRBD2. CDR1 and CDR2 (germline): DFQATT, SNEGSKA (reference sequence). The CDR3 runs to 16 residues. With V trimmed by 1 base and J by 4 bases, 4 bases remained unmatched. The CDR3 sequence: CSARGTSGSYYNEQFF. Written as DNA, the CDR3 is TGCAGTGCTAGAGGGACTAGCGGGAGTTATTACAATGAGCAGTTCTTC.

The rearrangement uses TRBV15 and TRBJ2-7; the D is unclear. The length of the CDR3 is 13 residues. Per the germline V gene, CDR1 is LNHNV and CDR2 is YYDKDF (reference sequence). Trimming cost V 0 bases and J 3 bases, with 6 bases left between them. In DNA, the CDR3 is TGTGCCACCAGCAGAGACAGGCTCTACGAGCAGTACTTC. It yields the protein CATSRDRLYEQYF.

The chain combines TRBV27 with TRBJ2-3; 7 bases are a match to TRBD2. This CDR3 is 17 amino acids long. V trimming: 5 bases; J trimming: 5 bases; junction bases outside the gene matches: 16. The germline CDR1 and CDR2 sequences are MNHEY and SMNVEV (reference sequence). CDR3 in DNA: TGTGCCAGCAGTCCACCCCAGGGAGGGAGGGCCGGAGATACGCAGTATTTT. Protein: CASSPPQGGRAGDTQYF.

The chain carries TRBV5-1 and TRBJ2-1; D call uncertain. Per germline, CDR1 SGHRS and CDR2 YFSETQ. The CDR3 has 16 amino acids. The germline V and J ends were trimmed by 3 bases and 0 bases, with 13 bases remaining between them. The CDR3 DNA reads TGCGCCAGCAGCTCTTCCATCCTGCGCTCCTACAATGAGCAGTTCTTC. As protein: CASSSSILRSYNEQFF.

A few counts support this clonotype. V is TRBV7-2 and J is TRBJ2-7, with a weak D call TRBD2 (7 bases). The CDR3 contains 16 residues. Germline lookup yields CDR1 SGHTA and CDR2 FQGNSA. Trimming removed 1 base at V and 0 bases at J, with 13 bases between. In nucleotides, the CDR3 is TGTGCCAGCAGCTTAGGAAGGGGGGACTACTCCTACGAGCAGTACTTC. The encoded protein is CASSLGRGDYSYEQYF.

Regarding this clonotype: The junction and the germline gene differ at one end; a read error may be behind it. The chain employs TRBV6-2 or TRBV6-3 and TRBJ2-4; D gene uncertain. The last part of the DNA fits TRBJ2-7 better; the J call may be wrong. Germline V gene lookup returns CDR1 MNHEY and CDR2 SVGEGT. The CDR3 extends over 13 amino acids. The CDR3 bases are TGTGCCGGCAGTCAGCAGAGCCTCCGCGAGCAGTACTTC. It specifies CAGSQQSLREQYF.

CDR3 sequence (DNA): TGCGCCAGCAGGGGACAGGGCCGGGAAACCAGCTCCTACAATGAGCAGTTCTTC. This translates into CASRGQGRETSSYNEQFF. The chain employs TRBV5-1 and TRBJ2-1; 9 nucleotides align to TRBD1. Germline V gene sequence: CDR1 SGHRS, CDR2 YFSETQ. The CDR3 covers 18 residues. J was trimmed by 0 bases and V by 5 bases; bases with no gene match: 12. The full variable domain, in which reference TRBV5-1 and TRBJ2-1 provide the parts outside the CDR3, is KAGVTQTPRYLIKTRGQQVTLSCSPISGHRSVSWYQQTPGQGLQFLFEYFSETQRNKGNFPGRFSGRQFSNSRSEMNVSTLELGDSALYLCASRGQGRETSSYNEQFFGPGTRLTVL.

The chain carries TRBV5-1 and TRBJ2-1; 7 bases are shared with TRBD1. Germline V lookup: CDR1 SGHRS, CDR2 YFSETQ. The V segment lost 5 bases and the J segment 5 bases; nucleotides outside the gene matches: 10. This CDR3 region has 15 residues. The CDR3 DNA follows: TGCGCCAGCAGTTGGGGACAGAGCCTAGACAATGAGCAGTTCTTC. This codes for CASSWGQSLDNEQFF.

The chain links TRBV11-2 to TRBJ2-1, with D unclear. CDR3 length: 14 residues. Trimming removed 5 bases at V and 0 bases at J, with 8 bases between. Germline V lookup: CDR1 SGHAT, CDR2 FQNNGV. In DNA form, the CDR3 reads TGTGCCAGCAGCGTTATTAGCTCCTACAATGAGCAGTTCTTC. This translates into CASSVISSYNEQFF.

This clonotype was picked up a small number of times. The chain carries TRBV12-3 or TRBV12-4 and TRBJ2-1; TRBD2 agrees at 7 bases. With V trimmed by 5 bases and J by 5 bases, 6 bases remained unmatched. There are 14 residues in the CDR3. The CDR3 DNA reads as TGTGCCAGCAGTCCCCGCACTAGCGACAATGAGCAGTTCTTC. Translated, it gives CASSPRTSDNEQFF.

The chain recombines TRBV20-1 with TRBJ2-7; TRBD2 aligns across 10 bases. This CDR3 is 15 amino acids long. The germline CDR1 and CDR2 sequences are DFQATT and SNEGSKA (reference sequence). J gave up 3 bases and V 0 bases, and 5 bases lay outside the gene matches. DNA of the CDR3: TGCAGTGCTAGAGATCCGGGACTAGCGCGCTACGAGCAGTACTTC. Translating gives CSARDPGLARYEQYF.

The rearrangement links TRBV6-2 or TRBV6-3 to TRBJ2-1; D is undetermined. Trimming left V 2 bases short and J 0 bases short, with 11 bases between. CDR1 MNHEY and CDR2 SVGEGT come from the germline V gene. This CDR3 has 16 amino acids. The CDR3 nucleotides are TGTGCCAGCAGTTACATACAGCCTGCCTCCTACAATGAGCAGTTCTTC. This translates into CASSYIQPASYNEQFF.

The rearrangement uses TRBV20-1 and TRBJ2-1; 7 nucleotides match TRBD1. The CDR3 extends over 15 amino acids. CDR1 and CDR2 (germline): DFQATT, SNEGSKA (reference sequence). V shed 6 bases and J 0 bases; nucleotides not matched to a gene: 8. The CDR3: CSASAGTASYNEQFF. CDR3 sequence (DNA): TGCAGTGCGAGTGCCGGGACAGCCTCCTACAATGAGCAGTTCTTC.

This clonotype was counted a few times. This chain joins TRBV7-2 and TRBJ2-5; TRBD2 is a possible D gene (5 bases). The J call is doubtful: the DNA matches TRBJ2-7 better. CDR1 is SGHTA and CDR2 is FQGNSA in the germline V gene. The length of the CDR3 is 15 residues. CDR3 in DNA: TGTGCCAGCAGCTTATATGTCGCGGGTGCTTACGAGCAGTACTTC. This gives the protein CASSLYVAGAYEQYF.

The V call is TRBV5-1, the J call TRBJ1-1; D not certain. The CDR3 runs 16 residues. V lost 4 bases and J lost 1, with 17 bases in between. The germline gives CDR1 SGHRS, CDR2 YFSETQ. DNA for the CDR3: TGCGCCAGCAGCCGAGGTCCGGGGAGAGAGAACACTGAAGCTTTCTTT. This gives the protein CASSRGPGRENTEAFF.

This clonotype occurred a few times. The chain is built from TRBV5-5 and TRBJ2-3; 8 positions match TRBD2. The junction had 15 bases not matched to a gene; V was cut back by 4 bases and J by 14 bases. Germline V gene sequence: CDR1 SGHKS, CDR2 YYEKEE (reference sequence). This CDR3 spans 14 amino acids. The CDR3 sequence is CASSLGAGERDAYF. For the CDR3, the DNA is TGTGCCAGCAGCCTGGGAGCGGGAGAGAGAGACGCGTATTTT. Variable domain in full (rest from reference TRBV5-5 and TRBJ2-3): DAGVTQSPTHLIKTRGQQVTLRCSPISGHKSVSWYQQVLGQGPQFIFQYYEKEERGRGNFPDRFSARQFPNYSSELNVNALLLGDSALYLCASSLGAGERDAYFGPGTRLTVL.

In this sample, this clonotype turned up a few times. J is TRBJ2-7 and V is TRBV24-1; 7 nucleotides line up with TRBD1. Trimming took 7 bases from V and 5 from J; bases not matched to a gene: 13. Germline CDR1 KGHDR, CDR2 SFDVKD. This CDR3 contains 15 residues. CDR3 DNA: TGTGCCACCAGCTCCAACAGGGGCGGCTTCCACGAGCAGTACTTC. Translated: CATSSNRGGFHEQYF.

This chain links TRBV7-7 with TRBJ2-1; the match to TRBD2 covers 8 bases. The CDR3 has 15 residues. Germline V lookup: CDR1 SSHAT, CDR2 FNYEAQ (reference sequence). Trimming at V came to 5 bases and at J to 6 bases, leaving 9 bases not matched to a gene. CDR3 loop: CASSESSGRPNEQFF. The CDR3 DNA follows: TGTGCCAGCAGCGAATCCAGCGGGAGACCCAATGAGCAGTTCTTC.

J is TRBJ1-4 and V is TRBV2, with D hard to call. Trimming left V 8 bases short and J 8 bases short, with 15 bases between. This CDR3 spans 13 amino acids. CDR1 is SNHLY, CDR2 FYNNEI, per germline. Written as DNA, the CDR3 is TGTGCCAGCGCCGGGCGGACGGGGGAAAAACTGTTTTTT. This translates into CASAGRTGEKLFF. Together with reference TRBV2 and TRBJ1-4, the CDR3 gives the full variable domain: EPEVTQTPSHQVTQMGQEVILRCVPISNHLYFYWYRQILGQKVEFLVSFYNNEISEKSEIFDDQFSVERPDGSNFTLKIRSTKLEDSAMYFCASAGRTGEKLFFGSGTQLSVL.